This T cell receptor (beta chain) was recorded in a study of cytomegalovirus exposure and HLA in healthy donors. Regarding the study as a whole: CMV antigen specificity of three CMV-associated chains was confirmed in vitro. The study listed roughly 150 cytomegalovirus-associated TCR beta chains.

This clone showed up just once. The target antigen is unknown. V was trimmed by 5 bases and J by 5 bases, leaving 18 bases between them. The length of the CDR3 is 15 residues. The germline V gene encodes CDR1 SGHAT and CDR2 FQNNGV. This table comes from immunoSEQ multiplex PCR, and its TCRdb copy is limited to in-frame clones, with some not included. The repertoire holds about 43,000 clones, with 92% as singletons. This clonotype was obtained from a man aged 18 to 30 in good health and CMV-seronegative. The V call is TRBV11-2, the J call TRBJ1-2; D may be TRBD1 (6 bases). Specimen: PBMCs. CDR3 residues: CASSPIRGNRYGYTF. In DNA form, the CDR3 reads TGTGCCAGCAGCCCCATTAGGGGGAATCGGTATGGCTACACCTTC.